One and the same sample provided the 25 T cell receptor beta chains below, sequenced in a study of Tregs in tolerant kidney transplant recipients (dated by TCRdb to the late 2010s). Reading the label with the study, this specimen's time point is: blood sample drawn before combined kidney and bone marrow transplant. Library generation was performed with the immunoSEQ multiplex PCR assay. The source is immuneACCESS, and TCRdb retained only in-frame sequences with V and J called. Part of the clones is not carried over; for the studies checked, unresolved V genes explain less than half of this, and the remainder is unexplained. Within this sample are approximately 93,000 clones, with 93% of them counted one time only. The ten largest make up 0.46% of the sample. Sequenced here: CD4+ T cells from blood, sampled before the transplant. All receptors come from a human donor who received a combined kidney and bone marrow transplant.

This sequence joins TRBV27 and TRBJ2-1; tentative D call: TRBD1 (5 bases). The CDR3 covers 15 residues. Germline V gene sequence: CDR1 MNHEY, CDR2 SMNVEV (reference sequence). Trimming removed 2 bases at V and 2 bases at J, with 10 bases between. This CDR3 is CASSLRGDPYNEQFF. The CDR3 DNA is TGTGCCAGCAGTTTAAGGGGTGACCCCTACAATGAGCAGTTCTTC.

In its sample, this clone was seen once. The chain couples TRBV4-2 to TRBJ2-3, with D unresolved. The germline CDR1 and CDR2 sequences are LGHNA and YNFKEQ. The CDR3 has 16 amino acids. Trimming shortened V by 1 base and J by 1 base, and 12 bases separated the two germline ends. The CDR3 is CASSQGLARGTDTQYF. The CDR3 nucleotides are TGTGCCAGCAGCCAAGGGCTGGCACGGGGCACAGATACGCAGTATTTT.

This chain connects TRBV6-1 to TRBJ1-2; D gene uncertain. V lost 2 bases, J lost 8 bases, and 12 bases lay in between. The CDR3 has 13 amino acids. Germline assignment: CDR1 MNHNS and CDR2 SASEGT. The CDR3 reads CASSESGYGGYTF. In DNA, the CDR3 is TGTGCCAGCAGTGAATCCGGGTATGGAGGCTACACCTTC.

The CDR3, as DNA: TGTGCCAGCAGCCAAGGACAGGGGACCTATGGCTACACCTTC. It codes for CASSQGQGTYGYTF. The rearrangement joins TRBV7-9 to TRBJ1-2; 9 positions agree with TRBD1. Germline trimming cut 5 bases from V and 4 bases from J; bases unmatched to any gene: 5. This CDR3 comprises 14 residues. The germline CDR1 and CDR2 sequences are SEHNR and FQNEAQ (reference sequence).

The chain joins TRBV19 to TRBJ1-2, with D possibly matching TRBD1 (6 bases). V was pared by 1 base and J by 4 bases, with 10 bases between. Per germline, CDR1 LNHDA and CDR2 SQIVND (reference sequence). This CDR3 has 14 residues. CDR3 nucleotides: TGTGCCAGTAGTATAGCCGGGACACCCTATGGCTACACCTTC. Amino acid sequence: CASSIAGTPYGYTF. The full variable domain, with the rest looked up from reference TRBV19 and TRBJ1-2, is DGGITQSPKYLFRKEGQNVTLSCEQNLNHDAMYWYRQDPGQGLRLIYYSQIVNDFQKGDIAEGYSVSREKKESFPLTVTSAQKNPTAFYLCASSIAGTPYGYTFGSGTRLTVV.

DNA of the CDR3: TGCGCCAGCTCCGGGTATCCGCGGGAGCCCCCCCACTACGAGCAGTACTTC. As protein: CASSGYPREPPHYEQYF. The chain has TRBV5-1 and TRBJ2-7; 7 bases fit TRBD2. V lost 7 bases to trimming and J lost 3 bases; unmatched junction nucleotides: 19. The CDR3 totals 17 residues. Germline CDR1 reads SGHRS; CDR2 reads YFSETQ. Variable domain in full (rest from reference TRBV5-1 and TRBJ2-7): KAGVTQTPRYLIKTRGQQVTLSCSPISGHRSVSWYQQTPGQGLQFLFEYFSETQRNKGNFPGRFSGRQFSNSRSEMNVSTLELGDSALYLCASSGYPREPPHYEQYFGPGTRLTVT.

V is TRBV19 and J is TRBJ1-1; D remains ambiguous. CDR1 is LNHDA and CDR2 is SQIVND in the germline V gene (reference sequence). The CDR3 spans 16 residues. V was pared by 2 bases and J by 6 bases, with 19 bases between. This CDR3 is CASSIKQGGPNAEAFF. In nucleotides, the CDR3 is TGTGCCAGTAGTATAAAGCAAGGAGGGCCTAACGCTGAAGCTTTCTTT. The full variable domain, its missing parts supplied by reference TRBV19 and TRBJ1-1, is DGGITQSPKYLFRKEGQNVTLSCEQNLNHDAMYWYRQDPGQGLRLIYYSQIVNDFQKGDIAEGYSVSREKKESFPLTVTSAQKNPTAFYLCASSIKQGGPNAEAFFGQGTRLTVV.

J is TRBJ2-1 and V is TRBV5-6, with D unresolved. The germline V and J ends were trimmed by 2 bases and 9 bases, with 12 bases remaining between them. The CDR3 totals 13 residues. From germline, CDR1 is SGHDT and CDR2 YYEEEE. CDR3 DNA: TGTGCCAGCAGCTTCAAAACCGCGAGTGAGCAGTTCTTC. Amino acid sequence: CASSFKTASEQFF. The full variable domain, its missing parts supplied by reference TRBV5-6 and TRBJ2-1, is DAGVTQSPTHLIKTRGQQVTLRCSPKSGHDTVSWYQQALGQGPQFIFQYYEEEERQRGNFPDRFSGHQFPNYSSELNVNALLLGDSALYLCASSFKTASEQFFGPGTRLTVL.

CDR3 DNA sequence: TGCAGCGTTGATGAGGTGGCTAGCGGGAACAATGAGCAGTTCTTC. It codes for CSVDEVASGNNEQFF. The chain joins TRBV29-1 to TRBJ2-1; 9 bases are a match to TRBD2. With 3 bases clipped from V and 5 bases from J, the junction kept 8 bases outside the gene matches. This CDR3 has 15 residues. Germline CDR1 and CDR2: SQVTM and ANQGSEA.

A few counts support this clone. J is TRBJ1-1 and V is TRBV7-9, with 10 nucleotides matching TRBD1. CDR1 SEHNR and CDR2 FQNEAQ come from the germline V gene (reference sequence). This CDR3 spans 16 amino acids. With V trimmed by 5 bases and J by 4 bases, 10 bases remained unmatched. The CDR3 is CASSLGTGAPGTEAFF. The CDR3 nucleotides read TGTGCCAGCAGCCTTGGGACAGGGGCCCCGGGCACTGAAGCTTTCTTT.

V usage is TRBV18 and J usage is TRBJ1-4; 7 bases line up with TRBD1. The CDR3 is 14 residues long. The V gene end was trimmed by 4 bases and the J gene end by 3 bases; junction bases not matched to a gene: 2. Germline V gene lookup returns CDR1 KGHSH and CDR2 LQKENI. In nucleotides, the CDR3 is TGTGCCAGCTCACAGGGGACAGCTAATGAAAAACTGTTTTTT. This gives the protein CASSQGTANEKLFF. The complete variable domain, with remaining parts taken from reference TRBV18 and TRBJ1-4, reads NAGVMQNPRHLVRRRGQEARLRCSPMKGHSHVYWYRQLPEEGLKFMVYLQKENIIDESGMPKERFSAEFPKEGPSILRIQQVVRGDSAAYFCASSQGTANEKLFFGSGTQLSVL.

CDR3 sequence (DNA): TGTGCCAGCAGCTTAGTGGGCCTAGAGACCCAGTACTTC. Protein sequence: CASSLVGLETQYF. The genes are TRBV7-9 and TRBJ2-5, with D uncertain. The V end lost 1 base, the J end lost 4 bases, and 7 bases lay between the germline ends. Germline V gene lookup returns CDR1 SEHNR and CDR2 FQNEAQ (reference sequence). The CDR3 is 13 residues long.

This clone was seen only once. The rearrangement links TRBV15 to TRBJ2-7, with no clear D. V lost 0 bases, J lost 5 bases, and 8 bases lay in between. CDR3 length: 13 amino acids. Germline V CDR1 and CDR2: LNHNV, YYDKDF (reference sequence). CDR3 nucleotide sequence: TGTGCCACCAGCAGAGATCGGTCGGACGAGCAGTACTTC. Encoded protein: CATSRDRSDEQYF. Using reference TRBV15 and TRBJ2-7 for the parts outside the CDR3, the full variable domain is DAMVIQNPRYQVTQFGKPVTLSCSQTLNHNVMYWYQQKSSQAPKLLFHYYDKDFNNEADTPDNFQSRRPNTSFCFLDIRSPGLGDTAMYLCATSRDRSDEQYFGPGTRLTVT.

CDR3 in amino acids: CASMLQGNTEAFF. CDR3 DNA sequence: TGCGCCAGCATGCTACAGGGTAACACTGAAGCTTTCTTT. The genes are TRBV5-1 and TRBJ1-1; perhaps TRBD1 as D (6 bases). Germline CDR1 is SGHRS and CDR2 is YFSETQ. V lost 6 bases and J lost 2, with 11 bases in between. The CDR3 runs 13 residues.

The chain has TRBV5-1 and TRBJ2-3; TRBD2 matches 9 bases. The CDR3 has 16 residues. Trimming removed 2 bases from V and 8 bases from J; junction bases left unmatched: 12. In germline, CDR1 is SGHRS, CDR2 YFSETQ. Here the CDR3 DNA reads TGCGCCAGCAGCTTAATCGCTAGCGGGGTTGTAGGTACGCAGTATTTT. It yields the protein CASSLIASGVVGTQYF. Full variable domain (outside the CDR3, taken from reference TRBV5-1 and TRBJ2-3): KAGVTQTPRYLIKTRGQQVTLSCSPISGHRSVSWYQQTPGQGLQFLFEYFSETQRNKGNFPGRFSGRQFSNSRSEMNVSTLELGDSALYLCASSLIASGVVGTQYFGPGTRLTVL.

The chain recombines TRBV19 with TRBJ1-2; 10 bases line up with TRBD1. This CDR3 region has 13 residues. The trim removed 6 bases at V and 7 bases at J, leaving 5 bases unmatched. The germline V gene encodes CDR1 LNHDA and CDR2 SQIVND (reference sequence). The CDR3 region is CASRSGTGVGYTF. CDR3 sequence (DNA): TGTGCCAGTAGGTCCGGGACAGGGGTTGGCTACACCTTC.

V and J are TRBV30 and TRBJ1-1; D remains ambiguous. The CDR3 is 12 residues long. The V and J ends lost 2 bases and 6 bases respectively, with 10 bases between them. Germline CDR1 is GTSNPN and CDR2 is SVGIG (reference sequence). The CDR3 reads CAWSTGRAEAFF. The CDR3 nucleotides are TGTGCCTGGAGTACCGGGAGGGCTGAAGCTTTCTTT.

The rearrangement uses TRBV29-1 and TRBJ1-1; tentatively, D is TRBD1 (5 bases). Germline-derived CDR1 and CDR2 are SQVTM and ANQGSEA. The CDR3 runs to 14 residues. Trimming cost V 3 bases and J 0 bases, with 11 bases left between them. CDR3 bases: TGCAGCGTTGAGGCGGTCAGGGTGAACACTGAAGCTTTCTTT. It specifies CSVEAVRVNTEAFF. Supplemented by reference TRBV29-1 and TRBJ1-1, the full variable domain reads SAVISQKPSRDICQRGTSLTIQCQVDSQVTMMFWYRQQPGQSLTLIATANQGSEATYESGFVIDKFPISRPNLTFSTLTVSNMSPEDSSIYLCSVEAVRVNTEAFFGQGTRLTVV.

This chain connects TRBV28 to TRBJ1-1, with no clear D. Trimming removed 3 bases from V and 7 bases from J, with 9 bases in between. This CDR3 region has 12 residues. Germline values: CDR1 MDHEN, CDR2 SYDVKM. CDR3 protein: CASSFRRDEAFF. In DNA form, the CDR3 reads TGTGCCAGCAGTTTTCGACGGGATGAAGCTTTCTTT.

The rearrangement joins TRBV27 to TRBJ2-3; TRBD1 matches at 7 bases. The CDR3 runs 14 residues. Germline V lookup: CDR1 MNHEY, CDR2 SMNVEV (reference sequence). V lost 5 bases to trimming and J lost 3 bases; unmatched junction nucleotides: 5. Here the CDR3 reads CASSADRRTDTQYF. The CDR3 bases are TGTGCCAGCAGTGCGGACAGGAGAACAGATACGCAGTATTTT.

The rearrangement links TRBV11-2 to TRBJ2-3; TRBD2 is a possible D gene (7 bases). CDR3 length: 16 amino acids. CDR1 and CDR2 from the germline V gene are SGHAT and FQNNGV. Trimming took 6 bases from V and 4 from J, leaving 20 bases between them. CDR3 coding DNA: TGTGCCAGCAGTTGGGCCCCCGGGGGGCACGCAGATACGCAGTATTTT. Amino acid sequence: CASSWAPGGHADTQYF. Variable domain in full (rest from reference TRBV11-2 and TRBJ2-3): EAGVAQSPRYKIIEKRQSVAFWCNPISGHATLYWYQQILGQGPKLLIQFQNNGVVDDSQLPKDRFSAERLKGVDSTLKIQPAKLEDSAVYLCASSWAPGGHADTQYFGPGTRLTVL.

V and J are TRBV18 and TRBJ2-2; D is uncertain. This CDR3 is built from 14 residues. Germline V gene lookup returns CDR1 KGHSH and CDR2 LQKENI. V gave up 1 base and J gave up 7 bases, with 10 bases separating them. In nucleotides, the CDR3 is TGTGCCAGCTCACCACTGGCAATAAGCGGGGAGCTGTTTTTT. Encoded protein: CASSPLAISGELFF.

This clone came up once. The chain couples TRBV19 to TRBJ1-4, with D unclear. This CDR3 region has 15 residues. CDR1 LNHDA and CDR2 SQIVND come from the germline V gene (reference sequence). V was pared by 8 bases and J by 4 bases, with 17 bases between. CDR3 in amino acids: CASLSPGRGNEKLFF. As DNA, the CDR3 is TGTGCCAGTCTCAGCCCGGGAAGAGGTAATGAAAAACTGTTTTTT.

The chain combines TRBV5-1 with TRBJ1-3, with 8 nucleotides matching TRBD1. V shed 2 bases and J 0 bases; nucleotides not matched to a gene: 10. The CDR3 covers 18 residues. Germline V CDR1 and CDR2: SGHRS, YFSETQ. DNA for the CDR3: TGCGCCAGCAGCTTACCTTCCGGGACAGGCCGCTCTGGAAACACCATATATTTT. The encoded protein is CASSLPSGTGRSGNTIYF.

This clone came up a few times. The chain recombines TRBV2 with TRBJ1-5; 10 bases fit TRBD1. With 9 bases clipped from V and 7 bases from J, the junction kept 9 bases outside the gene matches. Germline V CDR1 and CDR2: SNHLY, FYNNEI. This CDR3 has 14 residues. The DNA of the CDR3 is TGTGCCAGTGTTCCGGGGGACAGGGGACAGCCCCAGCATTTT. Its protein product is CASVPGDRGQPQHF.